These 8 T cell receptor beta chains share one sample of origin, sequenced in a study of Ad26.COV2.S vaccination and SARS-CoV-2 variants. The treatment here: approximately 18 received Ad26.COV2.S at low or high dose, single or two shots; roughly five received placebo; per-sample allocation not given. All samples were drawn on day 63, counting from the first vaccine or placebo injection. Using immunoSEQ multiplex PCR, the repertoire was profiled, and TCRdb retains in-frame clones only, with some absent. The sample holds around 300,000 clones, 70% to 90% seen once. The sequencing used peripheral blood, collected in a trial of Ad26.COV2.S vaccine versus placebo. These receptors all stem from a person aged 18-65 years who received the Ad26.COV2.S COVID-19 vaccine or a placebo.

The chain joins TRBV7-2 to TRBJ2-3, with 11 bases lining up with TRBD2. The CDR3 runs 19 residues. Germline V CDR1 and CDR2: SGHTA, FQGNSA. Trimming cost V 4 bases and J 11 bases; bases outside gene matches: 23. CDR3 sequence: CASSSSMGTSGRFPRVQYF. CDR3 nucleotides: TGTGCCAGCAGCTCGTCGATGGGAACTAGCGGGAGATTTCCTCGGGTGCAGTATTTT.

The chain joins TRBV5-4 to TRBJ2-7, with 15 positions matching TRBD2. After removal of 4 bases from V and 5 bases from J, the junction contained 10 bases not matched to a gene. The CDR3 covers 17 residues. The V gene's germline CDR1 is SGHNT and CDR2 YYREEE (reference sequence). The CDR3 loop reads CASSRTSGRAGQDEQYF. Written as DNA, the CDR3 is TGTGCCAGCAGCCGGACTAGCGGGAGGGCAGGCCAGGACGAGCAGTACTTC.

The V gene is TRBV6-2 or TRBV6-3, the J gene TRBJ1-2, with 8 bases matching TRBD1. Germline V lookup: CDR1 MNHEY, CDR2 SVGEGT. The CDR3 length is 16 residues. Trimming cost V 0 bases and J 4 bases; bases outside gene matches: 7. The chain's CDR3 is CASSYSTGASPYGYTF. CDR3 DNA: TGTGCCAGCAGTTACTCGACAGGGGCGAGTCCCTATGGCTACACCTTC.

The J gene is TRBJ1-1, the V gene TRBV28; 8 nucleotides agree with TRBD1. Germline V gene lookup returns CDR1 MDHEN and CDR2 SYDVKM. The CDR3 is made up of 12 amino acids. V dropped 7 bases and J dropped 9; count of bases not matched to a gene: 7. This chain's CDR3 is CASNERDRKAFF. For the CDR3, the DNA is TGTGCCAGCAATGAAAGGGACAGGAAAGCTTTCTTT.

This chain joins TRBV7-2 and TRBJ2-1, with 15 bases identical to TRBD2. The V gene end was trimmed by 3 bases and the J gene end by 7 bases; junction bases not matched to a gene: 1. This CDR3 spans 15 amino acids. CDR1 SGHTA and CDR2 FQGNSA come from the germline V gene. The CDR3 here is CASSLGTSGRNEQFF. The CDR3 DNA follows: TGTGCCAGCAGCTTGGGGACTAGCGGGAGGAATGAGCAGTTCTTC.

The chain employs TRBV12-3 or TRBV12-4 and TRBJ1-2, with D hard to call. V was pared by 3 bases and J by 8 bases, with 13 bases between. The CDR3 contains 13 residues. The CDR3 is CASSFSKAKGYTF. Written as DNA, the CDR3 is TGTGCCAGCAGTTTTTCCAAGGCAAAAGGCTACACCTTC.

This chain uses TRBV18 with TRBJ2-7, with TRBD2 matching over 8 bases. The CDR3 has 16 amino acids. Germline values: CDR1 KGHSH, CDR2 LQKENI. V shed 3 bases, J shed 0 bases, and the junction held 7 bases outside the gene matches. CDR3 loop: CASSPGGASLSYEQYF. The CDR3 DNA follows: TGTGCCAGCTCACCCGGGGGGGCTAGCCTCTCCTACGAGCAGTACTTC.

The rearrangement links TRBV7-2 to TRBJ1-4, with D perhaps matching TRBD1 (5 bases). Germline V gene sequence: CDR1 SGHTA, CDR2 FQGNSA. V shed 2 bases and J shed 8 bases, with 12 bases lying between them. The CDR3 loop spans 14 amino acids. CDR3: CASSLQGVDEKLFF. CDR3 sequence (DNA): TGTGCCAGCAGCTTACAGGGAGTTGACGAAAAACTGTTTTTT.